This T cell receptor (beta chain) derives from a study of T cells expressing NK-cell markers. TCRdb reprocessed the 5' RACE reads, with one entry per CDR3 protein and no DNA. The sample has 400,000 to 550,000 distinct CDR3 sequences. CDR3 size: 16 residues. The clonotype comes from a woman between 18 and 69 years old in good health. V and J are TRBV12-3 or TRBV12-4 and TRBJ2-4; the TCRdb call, TRBD2, lacks DNA for checking. Material: blood T cells: a sorted CD56 or NKG2C T cell subset, CD4+ or CD8+ T cells, or bulk PBMC T cells (not recorded which). The chain's CDR3 is CASSLVAGGPGNIQYF.